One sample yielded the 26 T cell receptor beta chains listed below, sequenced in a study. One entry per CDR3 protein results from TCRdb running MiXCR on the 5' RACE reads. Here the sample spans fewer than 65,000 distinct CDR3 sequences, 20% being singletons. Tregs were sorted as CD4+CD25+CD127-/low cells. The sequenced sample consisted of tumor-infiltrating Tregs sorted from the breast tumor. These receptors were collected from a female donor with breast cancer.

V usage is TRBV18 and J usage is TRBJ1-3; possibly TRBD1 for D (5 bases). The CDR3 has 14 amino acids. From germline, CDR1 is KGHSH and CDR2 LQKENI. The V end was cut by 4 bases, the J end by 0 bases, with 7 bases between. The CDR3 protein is CASSRDSSGNTIYF. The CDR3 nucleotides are TGTGCCAGCTCACGAGACAGCTCTGGAAACACCATATATTTT.

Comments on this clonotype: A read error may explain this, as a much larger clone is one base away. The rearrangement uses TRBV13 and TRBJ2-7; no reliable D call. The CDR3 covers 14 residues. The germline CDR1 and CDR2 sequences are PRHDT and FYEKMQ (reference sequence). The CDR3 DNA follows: TGTGCCAGCCAAGAGAGTCGGGTTTCCTACGAGCAGGACTTC. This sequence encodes CASQESRVSYEQDF.

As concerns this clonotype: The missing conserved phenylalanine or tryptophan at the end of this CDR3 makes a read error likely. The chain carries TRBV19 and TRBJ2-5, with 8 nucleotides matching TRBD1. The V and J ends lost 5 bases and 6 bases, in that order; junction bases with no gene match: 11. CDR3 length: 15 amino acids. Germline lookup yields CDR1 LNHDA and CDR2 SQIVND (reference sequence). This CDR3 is CASSVGTGGPKTQYI. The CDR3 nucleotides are TGTGCCAGTAGTGTTGGGACAGGCGGACCGAAGACCCAGTACATC.

CDR3 sequence (DNA): TGTGCCAGCAGTTTAAAACGGAACTATGGCTACACCTTC. Protein product: CASSLKRNYGYTF. V is TRBV12-3 or TRBV12-4 and J is TRBJ1-2, with D unresolved. CDR3 length equals 13 residues. The V and J ends lost 2 bases and 2 bases respectively, with 6 bases between them.

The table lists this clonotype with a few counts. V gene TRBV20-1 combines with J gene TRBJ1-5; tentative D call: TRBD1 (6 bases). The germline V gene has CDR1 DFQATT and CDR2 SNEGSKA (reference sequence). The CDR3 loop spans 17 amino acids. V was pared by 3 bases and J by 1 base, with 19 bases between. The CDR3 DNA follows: TGCAGTGCTAGGATGACAGGAGGGGATTTAAGCAATCAGCCCCAGCATTTT. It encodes CSARMTGGDLSNQPQHF.

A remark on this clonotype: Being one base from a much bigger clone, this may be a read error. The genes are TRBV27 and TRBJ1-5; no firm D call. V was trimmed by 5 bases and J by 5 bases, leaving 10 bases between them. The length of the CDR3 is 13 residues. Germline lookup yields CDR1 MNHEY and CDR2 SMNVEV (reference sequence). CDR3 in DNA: TGTGCCAGCAGTCGAAGTGGGGATCAGCCCCAGCATTTT. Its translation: CASSRSGDQPQHF.

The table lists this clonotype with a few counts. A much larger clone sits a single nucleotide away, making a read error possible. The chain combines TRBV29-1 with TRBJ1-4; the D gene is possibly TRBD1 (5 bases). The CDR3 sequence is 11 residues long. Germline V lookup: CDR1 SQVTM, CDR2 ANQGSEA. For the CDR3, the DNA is TGCGGCGTTGGCACGGCCGGGGGACTGTTTTTT. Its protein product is CGVGTAGGLFF.

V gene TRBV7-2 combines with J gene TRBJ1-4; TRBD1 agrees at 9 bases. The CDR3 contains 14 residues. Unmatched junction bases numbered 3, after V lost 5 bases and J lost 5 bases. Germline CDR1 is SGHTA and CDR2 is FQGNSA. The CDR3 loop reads CASSHGQGNEKLFF. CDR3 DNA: TGTGCCAGCAGCCACGGACAGGGGAATGAAAAACTGTTTTTT.

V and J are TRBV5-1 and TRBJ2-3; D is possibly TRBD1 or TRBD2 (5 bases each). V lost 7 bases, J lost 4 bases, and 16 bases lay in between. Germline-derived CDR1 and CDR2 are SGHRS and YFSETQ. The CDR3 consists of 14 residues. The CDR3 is CASGLGGGADTQYF. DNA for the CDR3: TGCGCCAGCGGCCTTGGGGGTGGAGCAGATACGCAGTATTTT.

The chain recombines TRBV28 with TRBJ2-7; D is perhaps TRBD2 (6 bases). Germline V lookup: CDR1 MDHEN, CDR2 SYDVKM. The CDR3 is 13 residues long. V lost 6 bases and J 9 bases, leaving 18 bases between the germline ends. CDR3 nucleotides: TGTGCCAGCAGCCGGGACTCCATCTATGGGCAGTACTTC. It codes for CASSRDSIYGQYF.

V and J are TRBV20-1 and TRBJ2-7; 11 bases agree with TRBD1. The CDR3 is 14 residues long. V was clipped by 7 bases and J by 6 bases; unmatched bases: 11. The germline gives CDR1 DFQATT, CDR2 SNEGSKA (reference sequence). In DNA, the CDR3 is TGCAGTGGGAGCGGGGGGACAGGGGGTCTCGAGCAGTACTTC. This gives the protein CSGSGGTGGLEQYF.

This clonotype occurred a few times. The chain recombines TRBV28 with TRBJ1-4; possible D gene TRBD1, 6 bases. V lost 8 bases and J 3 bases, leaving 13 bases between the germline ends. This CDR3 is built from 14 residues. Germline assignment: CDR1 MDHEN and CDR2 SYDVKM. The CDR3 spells CASGAQGSNEKLFF. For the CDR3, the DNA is TGTGCCAGCGGAGCACAGGGCTCTAATGAAAAACTGTTTTTT.

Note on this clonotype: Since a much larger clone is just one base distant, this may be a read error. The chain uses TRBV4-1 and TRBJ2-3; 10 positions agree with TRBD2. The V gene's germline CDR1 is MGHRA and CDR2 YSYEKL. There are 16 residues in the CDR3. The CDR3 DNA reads TGCGCCCGCAGCCAAGATAAGGAGCGGGAGGGAGATACGCAGTATTTT. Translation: CARSQDKEREGDTQYF.

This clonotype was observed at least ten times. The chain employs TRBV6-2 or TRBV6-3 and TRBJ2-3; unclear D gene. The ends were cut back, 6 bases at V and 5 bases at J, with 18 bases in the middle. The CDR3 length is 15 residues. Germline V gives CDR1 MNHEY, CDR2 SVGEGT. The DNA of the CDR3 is TGTGCCAGCAGGCTTCAGCCACTCCCACGAGATACGCAGTATTTT. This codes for CASRLQPLPRDTQYF.

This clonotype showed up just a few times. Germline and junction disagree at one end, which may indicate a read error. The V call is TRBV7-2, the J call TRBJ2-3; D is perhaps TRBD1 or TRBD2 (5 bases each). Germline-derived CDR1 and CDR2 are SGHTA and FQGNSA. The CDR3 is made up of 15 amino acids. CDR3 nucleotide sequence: TGTGCCGGCAGCCCAACCGGGACCTCCACAGATACGCAGTATTTT. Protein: CAGSPTGTSTDTQYF.

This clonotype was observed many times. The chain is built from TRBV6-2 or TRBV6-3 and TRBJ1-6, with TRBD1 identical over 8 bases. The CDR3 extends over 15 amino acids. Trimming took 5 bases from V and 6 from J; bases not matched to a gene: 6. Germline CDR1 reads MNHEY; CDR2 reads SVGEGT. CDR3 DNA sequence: TGTGCCAGCAGTCAGCAGGGGGCCGGTAATTCACCCCTCCACTTT. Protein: CASSQQGAGNSPLHF.

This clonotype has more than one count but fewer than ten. CDR3 amino acids: CATSDLGGEVDTQYF. The CDR3 bases are TGTGCCACCAGTGATTTAGGAGGGGAGGTAGATACGCAGTATTTT. This chain joins TRBV24-1 and TRBJ2-3; D may be TRBD2 (6 bases). Per the germline V gene, CDR1 is KGHDR and CDR2 is SFDVKD. The ends were cut back, 1 base at V and 5 bases at J, with 12 bases in the middle. The CDR3 is 15 residues long.

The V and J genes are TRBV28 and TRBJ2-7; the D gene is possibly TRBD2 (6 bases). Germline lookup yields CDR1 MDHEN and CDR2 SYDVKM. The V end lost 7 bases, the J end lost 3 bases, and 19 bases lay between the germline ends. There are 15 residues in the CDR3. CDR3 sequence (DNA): TGTGCCAGCACCCCCCCCGGGAGCAAATACTACGAGCAGTACTTC. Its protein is CASTPPGSKYYEQYF.

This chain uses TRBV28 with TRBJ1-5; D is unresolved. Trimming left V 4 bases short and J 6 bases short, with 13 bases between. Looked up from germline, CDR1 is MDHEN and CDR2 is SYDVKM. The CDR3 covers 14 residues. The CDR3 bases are TGTGCCAGCAGTTACGTCAGAGGGCCTCAGCCCCAGCATTTT. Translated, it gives CASSYVRGPQPQHF.

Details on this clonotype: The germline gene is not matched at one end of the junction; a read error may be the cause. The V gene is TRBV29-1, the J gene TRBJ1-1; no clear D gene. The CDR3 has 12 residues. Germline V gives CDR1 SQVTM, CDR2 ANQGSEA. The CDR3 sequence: CTHKRANSEAFF. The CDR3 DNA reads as TGCACCCATAAACGGGCGAACAGTGAAGCTTTCTTT.

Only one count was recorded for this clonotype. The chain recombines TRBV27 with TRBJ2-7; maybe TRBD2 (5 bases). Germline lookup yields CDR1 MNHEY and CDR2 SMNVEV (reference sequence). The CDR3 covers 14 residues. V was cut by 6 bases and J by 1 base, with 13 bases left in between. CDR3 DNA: TGTGCCAGCAGCCCGAGGGCCGTTTCCTACGAGCAGTACTTC. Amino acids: CASSPRAVSYEQYF.

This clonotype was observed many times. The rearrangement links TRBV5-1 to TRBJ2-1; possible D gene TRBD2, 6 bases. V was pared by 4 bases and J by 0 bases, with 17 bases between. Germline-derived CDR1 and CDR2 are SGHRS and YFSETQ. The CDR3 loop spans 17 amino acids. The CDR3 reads CASSPPSGPPSYNEQFF. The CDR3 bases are TGCGCCAGCAGCCCCCCCAGCGGGCCTCCCTCCTACAATGAGCAGTTCTTC. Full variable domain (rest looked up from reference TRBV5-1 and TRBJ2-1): KAGVTQTPRYLIKTRGQQVTLSCSPISGHRSVSWYQQTPGQGLQFLFEYFSETQRNKGNFPGRFSGRQFSNSRSEMNVSTLELGDSALYLCASSPPSGPPSYNEQFFGPGTRLTVL.

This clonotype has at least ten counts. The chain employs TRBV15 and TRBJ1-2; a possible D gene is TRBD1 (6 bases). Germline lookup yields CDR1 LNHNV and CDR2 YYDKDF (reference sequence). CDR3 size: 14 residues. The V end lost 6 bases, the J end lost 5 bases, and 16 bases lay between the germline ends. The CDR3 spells CATSRGQMGYGYTF. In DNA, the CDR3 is TGTGCCACCAGTCGAGGACAGATGGGGTATGGCTACACCTTC.

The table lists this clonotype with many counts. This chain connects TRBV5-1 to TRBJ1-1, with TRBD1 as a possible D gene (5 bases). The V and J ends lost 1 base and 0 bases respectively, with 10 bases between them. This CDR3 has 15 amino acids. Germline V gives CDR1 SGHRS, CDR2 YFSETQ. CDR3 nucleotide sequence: TGCGCCAGCAGCTTGATTCCGGGGCTGAACACTGAAGCTTTCTTT. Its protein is CASSLIPGLNTEAFF. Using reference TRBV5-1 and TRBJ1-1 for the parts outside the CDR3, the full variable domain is KAGVTQTPRYLIKTRGQQVTLSCSPISGHRSVSWYQQTPGQGLQFLFEYFSETQRNKGNFPGRFSGRQFSNSRSEMNVSTLELGDSALYLCASSLIPGLNTEAFFGQGTRLTVV.

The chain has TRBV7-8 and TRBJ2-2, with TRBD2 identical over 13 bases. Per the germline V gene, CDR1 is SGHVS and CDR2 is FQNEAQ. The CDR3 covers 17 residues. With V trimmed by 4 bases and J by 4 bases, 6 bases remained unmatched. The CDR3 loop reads CASSSRTSGRGTGELFF. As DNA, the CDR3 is TGTGCCAGCAGCTCAAGGACTAGCGGGAGAGGCACCGGGGAGCTGTTTTTT.

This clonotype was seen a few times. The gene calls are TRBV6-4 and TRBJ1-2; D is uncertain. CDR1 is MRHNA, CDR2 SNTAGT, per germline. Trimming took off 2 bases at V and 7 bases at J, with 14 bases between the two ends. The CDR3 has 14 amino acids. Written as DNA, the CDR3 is TGTGCCAGCAGTGACCTCCTGAAGGGTTCTGGCTACACCTTC. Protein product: CASSDLLKGSGYTF.